Listed below are T cell receptor beta chains from one sample, sequenced in a study of blood T cell repertoires in COVID-19. The repertoire was sequenced with immunoSEQ multiplex PCR; TCRdb's copy has only in-frame clones and lacks some. This table has 130,000 to 150,000 clones, less than 85% appearing once. The sequenced material came from peripheral blood. The receptors here all came from a human donor in a cohort sampled during active COVID-19. Both conserved end residues are part of each CDR3. Each record gives: J gene, D gene, V gene, clone size, CDR3 DNA, CDR3 protein. D genes are given only for firm matches. Not all rows give a size; the values are once, few, many and, for expanded clones, a class.

j_call: TRBJ2-1
d_call: .
v_call: TRBV2
clone_size: .
cdr3_nt: TGTGCCAGCAATAATCAGGGATCTGGAGAGCAGTTCTTC
cdr3_aa: CASNNQGSGEQFF

j_call: TRBJ1-1
d_call: .
v_call: TRBV5-1
clone_size: .
cdr3_nt: TGCGCCAGCAGCTTGGTGGGGAGAATGAACACTGAAGCTTTCTTT
cdr3_aa: CASSLVGRMNTEAFF

j_call: TRBJ1-1
d_call: .
v_call: TRBV6-5
clone_size: .
cdr3_nt: TGTGCCAGCACCCCACCCACGGGGAACACTGAAGCTTTCTTT
cdr3_aa: CASTPPTGNTEAFF

j_call: TRBJ2-3
d_call: .
v_call: TRBV5-1
clone_size: .
cdr3_nt: TGCGCCAGCAGCCCCAGCGGACGGAGCACAGATACGCAGTATTTT
cdr3_aa: CASSPSGRSTDTQYF

j_call: TRBJ2-3
d_call: .
v_call: TRBV6-5
clone_size: .
cdr3_nt: TGTGCCAGCGGGGGGGGCACGGGTGCAGATACGCAGTATTTT
cdr3_aa: CASGGGTGADTQYF

j_call: TRBJ1-2
d_call: .
v_call: TRBV19
clone_size: .
cdr3_nt: TGTGCCAGTAGTCAACAGTCAGCTAACTATGGCTACACCTTC
cdr3_aa: CASSQQSANYGYTF

j_call: TRBJ2-7
d_call: TRBD2
v_call: TRBV4-2
clone_size: .
cdr3_nt: TGTGCCAGCAGCCCCTCCGGGACTAGCTCCTACGAGCAGTACTTC
cdr3_aa: CASSPSGTSSYEQYF

j_call: TRBJ1-2
d_call: .
v_call: TRBV28
clone_size: .
cdr3_nt: TGTGCCAGCCCCCATCTGGCGGGACATGGCTACACCTTC
cdr3_aa: CASPHLAGHGYTF

j_call: TRBJ1-2
d_call: TRBD1
v_call: TRBV28
clone_size: once
cdr3_nt: TGTGCCAGCAACCAGGGACAGCCTAAAACTTATGGCTACACCTTC
cdr3_aa: CASNQGQPKTYGYTF

j_call: TRBJ1-5
d_call: .
v_call: TRBV28
clone_size: .
cdr3_nt: TGTGCCAGCAGCCCAAGAACAGGGATTAGCAATCAGCCCCAGCATTTT
cdr3_aa: CASSPRTGISNQPQHF

j_call: TRBJ2-5
d_call: TRBD2
v_call: TRBV24-1
clone_size: once
cdr3_nt: TGTGCCACCAGTGTAGCGGGGGCACAAGAGACCCAGTACTTC
cdr3_aa: CATSVAGAQETQYF

j_call: TRBJ1-1
d_call: .
v_call: TRBV6-4
clone_size: .
cdr3_nt: TGTGCCAGCAGGGCCGACAGAAACACTGAAGCTTTCTTT
cdr3_aa: CASRADRNTEAFF

j_call: TRBJ2-7
d_call: .
v_call: TRBV6-5
clone_size: once
cdr3_nt: TGTGCCAGCAGTTACGGGCAGGTCTGGCTTTACGAGCAGTACTTC
cdr3_aa: CASSYGQVWLYEQYF

j_call: TRBJ1-2
d_call: .
v_call: TRBV4-3
clone_size: .
cdr3_nt: TGCGCCAGCAGCCAGTGGAGGGGCCGAAAGGGGGGCTACACCTTC
cdr3_aa: CASSQWRGRKGGYTF

j_call: TRBJ2-1
d_call: TRBD2
v_call: TRBV24-1
clone_size: .
cdr3_nt: TGTGCCACCAGTGATATAGCGGGGTCGGGCGCCTACAATGAGCAGTTCTTC
cdr3_aa: CATSDIAGSGAYNEQFF

j_call: TRBJ1-1
d_call: .
v_call: TRBV19
clone_size: .
cdr3_nt: TGTGCCAGTAGTAGTCAGGGGACGGCGAACACTGAAGCTTTCTTT
cdr3_aa: CASSSQGTANTEAFF

j_call: TRBJ2-6
d_call: .
v_call: TRBV9
clone_size: .
cdr3_nt: TGTGCCAGCAGCCTCAGAATTTCGGGGGCCAACGTCCTGACTTTC
cdr3_aa: CASSLRISGANVLTF

j_call: TRBJ2-1
d_call: TRBD1
v_call: TRBV7-8
clone_size: .
cdr3_nt: TGTGCCAGCAGCTTAGCTGCAGGGGGCACAGAGAGTGAGCAGTTCTTC
cdr3_aa: CASSLAAGGTESEQFF

j_call: TRBJ2-1
d_call: .
v_call: TRBV30
clone_size: .
cdr3_nt: TGTGCCTGGACCCGGGTGGGGGCGTACAATGAGCAGTTCTTC
cdr3_aa: CAWTRVGAYNEQFF

j_call: TRBJ1-1
d_call: TRBD1
v_call: TRBV28
clone_size: .
cdr3_nt: TGTGCCAGCAGACACGGACAGGGTGGGTCTGAAGCTTTCTTT
cdr3_aa: CASRHGQGGSEAFF

j_call: TRBJ2-4
d_call: TRBD2
v_call: TRBV10-3
clone_size: .
cdr3_nt: TGTGCCATCAGTGATCCTAGCGGGGGGGCGGAAAACATTCAGTACTTC
cdr3_aa: CAISDPSGGAENIQYF

j_call: TRBJ2-3
d_call: .
v_call: TRBV4-1
clone_size: .
cdr3_nt: TGCGCCAGCAGCCGCCCCGGGACTCTAGATACGCAGTATTTT
cdr3_aa: CASSRPGTLDTQYF

j_call: TRBJ1-1
d_call: TRBD1
v_call: TRBV19
clone_size: .
cdr3_nt: TGTGCCAGTAGACAACAGGGGGCCGCTGAAGCTTTCTTT
cdr3_aa: CASRQQGAAEAFF

j_call: TRBJ1-2
d_call: .
v_call: TRBV6-1
clone_size: .
cdr3_nt: TGTGCCAGCAGTGAAGCGGTACATATATACTATGGCTACACCTTC
cdr3_aa: CASSEAVHIYYGYTF

j_call: TRBJ2-7
d_call: TRBD1
v_call: TRBV11-2
clone_size: .
cdr3_nt: TGTGCCAGCAGCTTAGTCGGACAGGACCAGCAGTACTTC
cdr3_aa: CASSLVGQDQQYF

j_call: TRBJ2-2
d_call: TRBD1
v_call: TRBV9
clone_size: .
cdr3_nt: TGTGCCAGCAGCGTAGGGGGACAGGCCTTGAACACCGGGGAGCTGTTTTTT
cdr3_aa: CASSVGGQALNTGELFF

j_call: TRBJ2-7
d_call: .
v_call: TRBV30
clone_size: .
cdr3_nt: TGTGCCTGGAGTGTTGGGCCCTACGAGCAGTACTTC
cdr3_aa: CAWSVGPYEQYF